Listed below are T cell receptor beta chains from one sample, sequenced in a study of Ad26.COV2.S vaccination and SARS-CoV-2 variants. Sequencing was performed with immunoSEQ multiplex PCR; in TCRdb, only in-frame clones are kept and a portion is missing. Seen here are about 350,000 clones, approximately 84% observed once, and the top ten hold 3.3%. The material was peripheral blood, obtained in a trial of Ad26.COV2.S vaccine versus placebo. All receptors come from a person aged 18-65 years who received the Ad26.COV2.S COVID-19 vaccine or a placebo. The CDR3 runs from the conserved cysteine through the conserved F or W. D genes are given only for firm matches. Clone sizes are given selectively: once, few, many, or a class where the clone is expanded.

CDR3 DNA: TGTGCCAGCAGAGGGACAGGGGCCGGGGAGCTGTTTTTT
CDR3 protein: CASRGTGAGELFF
D gene: TRBD1
J gene: TRBJ2-2
V gene: TRBV2
clone size: .

CDR3 DNA: TGTGCCAGCTCACCATCATCTGGCGGCACTACCTACAATGAGCAGTTCTTC
CDR3 protein: CASSPSSGGTTYNEQFF
D gene: .
J gene: TRBJ2-1
V gene: TRBV18
clone size: once

CDR3 DNA: TGTGCCAGCAGTCCACTCCAGCGTTATGGCTACACCTTC
CDR3 protein: CASSPLQRYGYTF
D gene: .
J gene: TRBJ1-2
V gene: TRBV28
clone size: .

CDR3 DNA: TGTGCCAGCAGACCGCCCGGCGGGTTCGAGCAGTACTTC
CDR3 protein: CASRPPGGFEQYF
D gene: .
J gene: TRBJ2-7
V gene: TRBV27
clone size: once

CDR3 DNA: TGTGCCAGCAGCCAAGTGTCGGCTAAGTCAGATACGCAGTATTTT
CDR3 protein: CASSQVSAKSDTQYF
D gene: .
J gene: TRBJ2-3
V gene: TRBV14
clone size: .

CDR3 DNA: TGCGCCAGCAGCCAAGAAGGGGTTCCCAACACTGAAGCTTTCTTT
CDR3 protein: CASSQEGVPNTEAFF
D gene: .
J gene: TRBJ1-1
V gene: TRBV4-3
clone size: .

CDR3 DNA: TGTGCCAGCAGTTCAGCACAGGACAGGGGGAACTACGAGCAGTACTTC
CDR3 protein: CASSSAQDRGNYEQYF
D gene: TRBD1
J gene: TRBJ2-7
V gene: TRBV6-6
clone size: .

CDR3 DNA: TGCGCCAGCAGCGGCGGACTAGCGGCTAGCACAGATACGCAGTATTTT
CDR3 protein: CASSGGLAASTDTQYF
D gene: TRBD2
J gene: TRBJ2-3
V gene: TRBV5-1
clone size: .

CDR3 DNA: TGCGCCAGCAGCCAAGGTGGTGGGGGGTCACCCTACGAGCAGTACTTC
CDR3 protein: CASSQGGGGSPYEQYF
D gene: .
J gene: TRBJ2-7
V gene: TRBV4-1
clone size: .

CDR3 DNA: TGTGCCACCAGCAGCAGCGGGCTCTACAATGAGCAGTTCTTC
CDR3 protein: CATSSSGLYNEQFF
D gene: .
J gene: TRBJ2-1
V gene: TRBV15
clone size: .

CDR3 DNA: TGCGCCAGCAGCCTGGATAATGGGAATTCACCCCTCCACTTT
CDR3 protein: CASSLDNGNSPLHF
D gene: .
J gene: TRBJ1-6
V gene: TRBV5-1
clone size: .

CDR3 DNA: TGTGCCAGCAGCGTAGGGGAGGGGTCGGGACAGCCCCAGCATTTT
CDR3 protein: CASSVGEGSGQPQHF
D gene: .
J gene: TRBJ1-5
V gene: TRBV9
clone size: .

CDR3 DNA: TGCGCCAGCAGCTTCCGTACTAGCGGGGCCACAGATACGCAGTATTTT
CDR3 protein: CASSFRTSGATDTQYF
D gene: TRBD2
J gene: TRBJ2-3
V gene: TRBV5-1
clone size: .

CDR3 DNA: TGTGCCACCATGGCCGGGACAGGGTTCGAGCAGTACTTC
CDR3 protein: CATMAGTGFEQYF
D gene: TRBD1
J gene: TRBJ2-7
V gene: TRBV24-1
clone size: .

CDR3 DNA: TGCGCCAGCAGCACCTGGGACTCCCTCAATGAGCAGTTCTTC
CDR3 protein: CASSTWDSLNEQFF
D gene: .
J gene: TRBJ2-1
V gene: TRBV4-3
clone size: .

CDR3 DNA: TGTGCCGGCGGGCAACTAGCGGGGAGCGAGCAGTACTTC
CDR3 protein: CAGGQLAGSEQYF
D gene: TRBD2
J gene: TRBJ2-7
V gene: TRBV2
clone size: once

CDR3 DNA: TGCGCCAGCAGCCAAGAAAACAGGACAGTTAGGGACGGCAATCAGCCCCAGCATTTT
CDR3 protein: CASSQENRTVRDGNQPQHF
D gene: .
J gene: TRBJ1-5
V gene: TRBV4-3
clone size: .

CDR3 DNA: TGTGCCAGCAGCTTAGCCGGCCAGAACAATCAGCCCCAGCATTTT
CDR3 protein: CASSLAGQNNQPQHF
D gene: .
J gene: TRBJ1-5
V gene: TRBV7-2
clone size: .

CDR3 DNA: TGTGCCAGCAGCCCCGAAAGGGGGAACTACGAGCAGTACTTC
CDR3 protein: CASSPERGNYEQYF
D gene: .
J gene: TRBJ2-7
V gene: TRBV6-5
clone size: .

CDR3 DNA: TGTGCCAGCAGTGAAGGCCGGGGTGGCTACACCTTC
CDR3 protein: CASSEGRGGYTF
D gene: .
J gene: TRBJ1-2
V gene: TRBV6-4
clone size: .

CDR3 DNA: TGTGCCAGCAGTTTATGGCGAACAGGGTTCCAAGAGACCCAGTACTTC
CDR3 protein: CASSLWRTGFQETQYF
D gene: .
J gene: TRBJ2-5
V gene: TRBV28
clone size: .

CDR3 DNA: TGTGCCAGCAGCTGGGCAGGGTTAGGCAATCAGCCCCAGCATTTT
CDR3 protein: CASSWAGLGNQPQHF
D gene: .
J gene: TRBJ1-5
V gene: TRBV7-8
clone size: .

CDR3 DNA: TGTGCCAGCAGTTTAACCGACAATCAGCCCCAGCATTTT
CDR3 protein: CASSLTDNQPQHF
D gene: .
J gene: TRBJ1-5
V gene: TRBV12-3/TRBV12-4
clone size: .

CDR3 DNA: TGTGCCAGCAGCGGCGGAAGCTCCTACAATGAGCAGTTCTTC
CDR3 protein: CASSGGSSYNEQFF
D gene: .
J gene: TRBJ2-1
V gene: TRBV9
clone size: .

CDR3 DNA: TGTGCCAGTCCTACAATTACTAGCGGCCTTGGTGATACGCAGTATTTT
CDR3 protein: CASPTITSGLGDTQYF
D gene: TRBD2
J gene: TRBJ2-3
V gene: TRBV2
clone size: .

CDR3 DNA: TGTGCCAGCAGTTATGACGATTGGGGAGGAAATGGATACGAGCAGTACTTC
CDR3 protein: CASSYDDWGGNGYEQYF
D gene: .
J gene: TRBJ2-7
V gene: TRBV7-9
clone size: .

CDR3 DNA: TGTGCCAGCAGCCCCGACTGGGGGGAGACCCAGTACTTC
CDR3 protein: CASSPDWGETQYF
D gene: .
J gene: TRBJ2-5
V gene: TRBV12-3/TRBV12-4
clone size: .

CDR3 DNA: TGTGCCATACCCCCCGGGGTGCATCTAGCCAAAAACATTCAGTACTTC
CDR3 protein: CAIPPGVHLAKNIQYF
D gene: .
J gene: TRBJ2-4
V gene: TRBV27
clone size: .

CDR3 DNA: TGCGCCAGCAGCCAACCCCGGTCAAGGGGCTATGGCTACACCTTC
CDR3 protein: CASSQPRSRGYGYTF
D gene: .
J gene: TRBJ1-2
V gene: TRBV4-1
clone size: .

CDR3 DNA: TGTGCCTGGAGCAAGGGCAGGGGGCACGACGAGCAGTACTTC
CDR3 protein: CAWSKGRGHDEQYF
D gene: TRBD1
J gene: TRBJ2-7
V gene: TRBV30
clone size: .

CDR3 DNA: TGTGCCAGCAGTGAACGTAGTGGGGGGGACTACAATGAGCAGTTCTTC
CDR3 protein: CASSERSGGDYNEQFF
D gene: TRBD2
J gene: TRBJ2-1
V gene: TRBV2
clone size: .

CDR3 DNA: TGTGCCAGCAGCCCCCGTGGGGGCAGCTCCAATTCACCCCTCCACTTT
CDR3 protein: CASSPRGGSSNSPLHF
D gene: .
J gene: TRBJ1-6
V gene: TRBV7-2
clone size: .

CDR3 DNA: TGTGCCAGTAGTATAAGGGGGGGACGACCGAACACTGAAGCTTTCTTT
CDR3 protein: CASSIRGGRPNTEAFF
D gene: .
J gene: TRBJ1-1
V gene: TRBV19
clone size: once

CDR3 DNA: TGTGCCAGCAGCGTCCAGATCGGGACTAGCGTGTATACGCAGTATTTT
CDR3 protein: CASSVQIGTSVYTQYF
D gene: TRBD2
J gene: TRBJ2-3
V gene: TRBV9
clone size: .

CDR3 DNA: TGTGCCAGCAGTCCGGGACCCCCCAATTCACCCCTCCACTTT
CDR3 protein: CASSPGPPNSPLHF
D gene: .
J gene: TRBJ1-6
V gene: TRBV27
clone size: few

CDR3 DNA: TGTGCCACCAGTAACCCCAGCGGGGGGGCAGCCGGGGAGCTGTTTTTT
CDR3 protein: CATSNPSGGAAGELFF
D gene: TRBD2
J gene: TRBJ2-2
V gene: TRBV24-1
clone size: .

CDR3 DNA: TGTGCCAGCAGTAAGGGGAACTCTGGAAACACCATATATTTT
CDR3 protein: CASSKGNSGNTIYF
D gene: .
J gene: TRBJ1-3
V gene: TRBV25-1
clone size: .

CDR3 DNA: TGTGCCAGCAGCTTATCGGGGACCTACGAGCAGTACTTC
CDR3 protein: CASSLSGTYEQYF
D gene: .
J gene: TRBJ2-7
V gene: TRBV7-2
clone size: .

CDR3 DNA: TGTGCCAGCAGGATAACCGTGACAGGATTTAGAAACACCATATATTTT
CDR3 protein: CASRITVTGFRNTIYF
D gene: .
J gene: TRBJ1-3
V gene: TRBV7-2
clone size: .

CDR3 DNA: TGTGCCAGCAGCCATGGCCTCTCTAGCGTACGGACAGATACGCAGTATTTT
CDR3 protein: CASSHGLSSVRTDTQYF
D gene: .
J gene: TRBJ2-3
V gene: TRBV3-1/TRBV3-2
clone size: .

CDR3 DNA: TGTGCCAGCAGCTTAGCTGACAGGTTGAACACTGAAGCTTTCTTT
CDR3 protein: CASSLADRLNTEAFF
D gene: .
J gene: TRBJ1-1
V gene: TRBV7-9
clone size: once

CDR3 DNA: TGTGCCAGCAGTTACTTCATAGGGGGATCTGAAAATTCACCCCTCCACTTT
CDR3 protein: CASSYFIGGSENSPLHF
D gene: .
J gene: TRBJ1-6
V gene: TRBV6-2/TRBV6-3
clone size: few

CDR3 DNA: TGTGCCAGCAGTTATGGGGGGGCCTCGAGCCAGAACACTGAAGCTTTCTTT
CDR3 protein: CASSYGGASSQNTEAFF
D gene: .
J gene: TRBJ1-1
V gene: TRBV6-2/TRBV6-3
clone size: .

CDR3 DNA: TGTGCCAGCAGCGAAGCCCGGGGACCCTCTGGAAACACCATATATTTT
CDR3 protein: CASSEARGPSGNTIYF
D gene: .
J gene: TRBJ1-3
V gene: TRBV7-2
clone size: .